Sequencing of this T cell receptor beta chain was carried out in a study of cytomegalovirus exposure and HLA in healthy donors. Regarding the study as a whole: The classifier was said to identify cytomegalovirus status with high specificity and sensitivity. Highest at DRB1 and lowest at HLA-C, TCR association rates differed among HLA loci in a later analysis. Rarity characterized most TCR sequences, yet some public TCRs appeared in many donors. According to the study, roughly 160 TCR beta chains were cytomegalovirus-associated.

The primer mix had 60 Vbeta and 13 Jbeta primers. The data were produced by immunoSEQ multiplex PCR, yet TCRdb's version contains in-frame clones alone and is incomplete. The sample consists of some 190,000 clones, more than 75% of them appearing once. The CDR3 has 14 amino acids. CDR1 SGHAT and CDR2 FQDESV come from the germline V gene (reference sequence). Between the trimmed V and J ends, which lost 5 bases and 7 bases, there was a span of 18 bases. Concerning this clone: Its antigen is unknown.

The source of this sequence is a young woman in good health and CMV-seronegative. The gene calls are TRBV11-1 and TRBJ2-7, with a weak D call TRBD2 (6 bases). What was sequenced was PBMCs. CDR3 residues: CASSRRDSPWEQYF. CDR3 sequence (DNA): TGTGCCAGCAGCCGACGGGACTCCCCTTGGGAGCAGTACTTC.